This TCR beta chain derives from a study of vaccination and CD4 T cells after COVID-19. Study findings and constraints: It was observed that, in convalescent patients, a median about 90% of reactive clones arose only post-vaccination.

Cultured CD4+ T cell DNA underwent sequencing with the Oncomine TCR Beta short-read assay. TCRdb fed the PCR reads into MiXCR, producing one record per CDR3 protein. This sample has about 13,000 distinct CDR3 sequences, with roughly 59% found just once. The table lists this clonotype with a few counts. What it binds is unknown. The treatment was: roughly 10-day PBMC culture with coronavirus spike peptide pools or control peptides (ViraFEST assay). Trimming at V came to 5 bases and at J to 4 bases, leaving 7 bases not matched to a gene. The CDR3 length is 14 residues. The V gene's germline CDR1 is SGHVS and CDR2 FQNEAQ.

Sequencing was done on a sample of CD4+ T cells from blood, cultured in vitro. The origin of this receptor is a human donor who had recovered from COVID-19. V usage is TRBV7-8 and J usage is TRBJ2-5; TRBD1 agrees at 7 bases. As DNA, the CDR3 is TGTGCCAGCAGCGGCCCCTCAGGGGGAGAGACCCAGTACTTC. Its translation is CASSGPSGGETQYF.